This entry is about one TCR beta chain. This sample is part of a study of blood T cell repertoires in COVID-19. Background on the study: Collection of acute and convalescent COVID-19 samples took place in the United States, Italy and Spain.

CDR1 and CDR2 (germline): ENHRY, SYGVKD. The CDR3 is 13 amino acids. Deletions cut 2 bases from V and 5 bases from J, with 8 bases between. A Seattle source enrolled patients during active infection and followed them longitudinally. In the original processing: From reference gene primer amplification, estimates of nucleated cell counts were derived. The protocol was immunoSEQ multiplex PCR, while the TCRdb copy is restricted to in-frame clones and leaves out a portion. V and J calls and clone size are given by that table; D and trimming were obtained from the DNA. The sample records roughly 170,000 clones, about 88% being singletons.

This chain connects TRBV10-3 to TRBJ2-3; tentative D call: TRBD1 (6 bases). The clonotype comes from a woman aged 45-59 years with COVID-19, enrolled during active disease. What was sequenced was peripheral blood. This CDR3 is CAISETRGDTQYF. The CDR3 coding sequence is TGTGCCATCAGTGAGACCAGGGGAGATACGCAGTATTTT.